This entry lists 19 T cell receptor beta chains sequenced from one sample in a study of T-cell memory formation after mild COVID-19. TCRdb re-called the 5' RACE reads through MiXCR, storing one row per CDR3 protein. The sample consists of 350,000 to 400,000 distinct CDR3 sequences, around an eighth of them appearing once. The specimen was PBMCs or a T cell subset sorted from them (not recorded which). Source of these receptors: a man between 18 and 29 years old who had mild COVID-19 (a few samples of this study predate the infection). Cell type and time point are not known.

V gene TRBV10-2 combines with J gene TRBJ1-1; D remains ambiguous. The germline V gene encodes CDR1 WSHSY and CDR2 SAAADI. Trimming pared 2 bases from V and 0 bases from J, leaving 10 bases between. The length of the CDR3 is 15 residues. CDR3 sequence: CASSEVVTMNTEAFF. The CDR3 region has the DNA TGCGCCAGCAGTGAGGTTGTTACAATGAACACTGAAGCTTTCTTT.

This clonotype came up once. The chain employs TRBV28 and TRBJ2-7; D is perhaps TRBD2 (6 bases). Trimming removed 4 bases at V and 3 bases at J, with 13 bases between. CDR3 length equals 14 residues. The V gene's germline CDR1 is MDHEN and CDR2 SYDVKM. As DNA, the CDR3 is TGTGCCAGCAGTTGGACTGGGGGGTTCTACGAGCAGTACGTC. This translates into CASSWTGGFYEQYV.

A few counts support this clonotype. CDR3 amino acids: CASSPSVGGRTEAFF. For the CDR3, the DNA is TGTGCCAGCAGCCCTAGCGTTGGGGGACGGACTGAAGCTTTCTTT. This sequence joins TRBV7-8 and TRBJ1-1, with a tentative D call TRBD1 (5 bases). This CDR3 has 15 residues. The ends were cut back, 5 bases at V and 5 bases at J, with 18 bases in the middle. Looked up from germline, CDR1 is SGHVS and CDR2 is FQNEAQ.

The V and J genes are TRBV11-2 and TRBJ2-5; 7 nucleotides match TRBD2. This CDR3 spans 14 amino acids. Germline CDR1 reads SGHAT; CDR2 reads FQNNGV. V lost 3 bases and J lost 1; bases outside the gene matches: 2. CDR3: CASSFTSAQETQYF. The CDR3 DNA follows: TGTGCCAGCAGCTTTACTAGCGCCCAAGAGACCCAGTACTTC.

The chain links TRBV20-1 to TRBJ2-7; D not resolved. V dropped 2 bases and J dropped 6 bases, with 8 bases sitting between them. The length of the CDR3 is 11 residues. Germline CDR1 reads DFQATT; CDR2 reads SNEGSKA (reference sequence). Here the CDR3 reads CSARKSGEQYF. CDR3 DNA: TGCAGTGCTAGAAAGTCGGGCGAGCAGTACTTC.

Here the CDR3 reads CASSVAGAETQYF. The CDR3 DNA is TGTGCCAGCAGCGTAGCAGGGGCCGAGACCCAGTACTTC. J is TRBJ2-5 and V is TRBV9, with D possibly matching TRBD1 (6 bases). This CDR3 contains 13 residues. Germline CDR1 SGDLS, CDR2 YYNGEE. Trimming shortened V by 0 bases and J by 5 bases, and 8 bases separated the two germline ends.

This clonotype was counted between two and nine times. The V call is TRBV5-5, the J call TRBJ1-1; tentatively, D is TRBD1 (5 bases). Deletions cut 4 bases from V and 3 bases from J, with 13 bases between. Looked up from germline, CDR1 is SGHKS and CDR2 is YYEKEE (reference sequence). CDR3 length: 14 residues. CDR3 in DNA: TGTGCCAGCAGCGCCGCAGGGCCCGACACTGAAGCTTTCTTT. Translation: CASSAAGPDTEAFF.

The chain employs TRBV24-1 and TRBJ2-5, with D perhaps being TRBD1 or TRBD2 (6 bases each). Trimming took off 4 bases at V and 2 bases at J, with 10 bases between the two ends. CDR1 is KGHDR, CDR2 SFDVKD, per germline. This CDR3 has 14 amino acids. As DNA, the CDR3 is TGTGCCACCAGTGACGGCGGGACACAAGAGACCCAGTACTTC. Translated, it gives CATSDGGTQETQYF.

There are a few counts of this clonotype. This chain uses TRBV5-1 with TRBJ2-5, with 10 bases identical to TRBD2. Germline trimming cut 2 bases from V and 1 base from J; bases unmatched to any gene: 8. This CDR3 has 17 amino acids. Germline V gene data show CDR1 as SGHRS and CDR2 as YFSETQ. CDR3 residues: CASSLGLAETTQETQYF. The CDR3, as DNA: TGCGCCAGCAGCTTAGGACTAGCGGAGACGACCCAAGAGACCCAGTACTTC.

The chain employs TRBV7-2 and TRBJ2-1; 10 bases map to TRBD1. Germline V CDR1 and CDR2: SGHTA, FQGNSA. This CDR3 comprises 16 residues. The V and J ends lost 2 bases and 4 bases, in that order; junction bases with no gene match: 5. CDR3 sequence (DNA): TGTGCCAGCAGCTTATGGAAGGACAGGGGGTACAATGAGCAGTTCTTC. Its translation is CASSLWKDRGYNEQFF.

For the CDR3, the DNA is TGTGCCAGCAGTGCCGGCTTACACGAGCAGTACGTC. The encoded protein is CASSAGLHEQYV. V gene TRBV28 combines with J gene TRBJ2-7; no clear D. The CDR3 consists of 12 residues. Trimming removed 5 bases from V and 5 bases from J, with 10 bases in between. Per germline, CDR1 MDHEN and CDR2 SYDVKM.

V is TRBV7-2 and J is TRBJ2-5; the D is unclear. Per the germline V gene, CDR1 is SGHTA and CDR2 is FQGNSA. The CDR3 is 14 residues long. Trimming took 0 bases from V and 0 from J, leaving 5 bases between them. In DNA, the CDR3 is TGTGCCAGCAGCTTAGCGCGATACCAAGAGACCCAGTACTTC. This gives the protein CASSLARYQETQYF.

The rearrangement joins TRBV20-1 to TRBJ1-6; D gene unclear. This CDR3 contains 13 residues. The ends were cut back, 0 bases at V and 7 bases at J, with 7 bases in the middle. Per the germline V gene, CDR1 is DFQATT and CDR2 is SNEGSKA (reference sequence). This CDR3 is CSARESRNSPLHF. CDR3 coding DNA: TGCAGTGCTAGAGAGAGCAGGAATTCACCCCTCCACTTT.

This clonotype was recorded many times. This rearrangement joins TRBV20-1 to TRBJ2-7; D may be TRBD1 (5 bases). Germline CDR1 DFQATT, CDR2 SNEGSKA (reference sequence). The V and J ends lost 4 bases and 0 bases respectively, with 10 bases between them. The CDR3 length is 13 residues. The CDR3 loop reads CSAKRQLSYEQYF. CDR3 DNA sequence: TGCAGTGCTAAAAGACAGCTCTCCTACGAGCAGTACTTC.

This clonotype was picked up many times. V usage is TRBV18 and J usage is TRBJ2-5; possibly TRBD2 for D (5 bases). Germline values: CDR1 KGHSH, CDR2 LQKENI. The CDR3 spans 13 residues. Trimming left V 3 bases short and J 2 bases short, with 7 bases between. The CDR3 here is CASSPGEQETQYF. For the CDR3, the DNA is TGTGCCAGCTCACCTGGGGAGCAAGAGACCCAGTACTTC.

This clonotype occurred a few times. The V call is TRBV4-3, the J call TRBJ2-6; D gene ambiguous. The germline V gene has CDR1 LGHNA and CDR2 YSLEER. V was pared by 0 bases and J by 0 bases, with 12 bases between. This CDR3 region has 18 residues. The CDR3 DNA reads TGCGCCAGCAGCCAAGAAGTTGTCACGGCCTCTGGGGCCAACGTCCTGACTTTC. Encoded protein: CASSQEVVTASGANVLTF.

This rearrangement joins TRBV6-2 or TRBV6-3 to TRBJ2-2; D unclear. V was trimmed by 2 bases and J by 3 bases, leaving 7 bases between them. There are 14 residues in the CDR3. Germline CDR1 MNHEY, CDR2 SVGEGT. The DNA of the CDR3 is TGTGCCAGCAGTTACGAAGGCCACACCGGGGAGCTGTTTTTT. Protein sequence: CASSYEGHTGELFF.

This clonotype was seen a handful of times. The chain combines TRBV5-1 with TRBJ2-1; TRBD2 matches 14 bases. Looked up from germline, CDR1 is SGHRS and CDR2 is YFSETQ. The CDR3 length is 16 residues. The trim removed 4 bases at V and 9 bases at J, leaving 9 bases unmatched. The CDR3 sequence: CASSVRLAGGMTEQFF. Here the CDR3 DNA reads TGCGCCAGCAGCGTCCGACTAGCGGGGGGGATGACTGAGCAGTTCTTC. The full variable domain, with the rest looked up from reference TRBV5-1 and TRBJ2-1, is KAGVTQTPRYLIKTRGQQVTLSCSPISGHRSVSWYQQTPGQGLQFLFEYFSETQRNKGNFPGRFSGRQFSNSRSEMNVSTLELGDSALYLCASSVRLAGGMTEQFFGPGTRLTVL.

The table lists this clonotype with a few counts. This sequence joins TRBV6-5 and TRBJ1-3; no firm D call. V was shortened by 5 bases and J by 0 bases, with 5 bases between the two germline ends. Germline-derived CDR1 and CDR2 are MNHEY and SVGAGI. This CDR3 contains 13 residues. CDR3 sequence: CASSPNSGNTIYF. The CDR3 bases are TGTGCCAGCAGTCCTAACTCTGGAAACACCATATATTTT.